One sample yielded the 26 T cell receptor beta chains listed below, sequenced in a study of early T cells in non-severe SARS-CoV-2 infection. From the 5' RACE reads, TCRdb called clonotypes with MiXCR, one entry per CDR3 protein. The data hold fewer than 120,000 distinct CDR3 sequences, with around 12% observed a single time. The source material was whole blood, sampled at baseline. Receptor source: an adult who was a healthcare worker with PCR-confirmed SARS-CoV-2 infection or an uninfected control (not recorded which).

This clonotype was detected ten times or more. The rearrangement joins TRBV19 to TRBJ1-5; D might be TRBD1 (6 bases). This CDR3 contains 15 residues. The V and J ends lost 4 bases and 7 bases respectively, with 17 bases between them. CDR1 is LNHDA, CDR2 SQIVND, per germline (reference sequence). CDR3 coding DNA: TGTGCCAGTAGTACCCCCGAGGCCGGGGGCCAGCCCCAGCATTTT. Its translation is CASSTPEAGGQPQHF.

The sample holds a few counts of this clonotype. J is TRBJ1-1 and V is TRBV18; 7 nucleotides agree with TRBD1. The CDR3 totals 16 residues. The V and J ends lost 2 bases and 0 bases, in that order; junction bases with no gene match: 6. In germline, CDR1 is KGHSH, CDR2 LQKENI. As DNA, the CDR3 is TGTGCCAGCTCACCAGGTTTGCAGGGGGTGAACACTGAAGCTTTCTTT. Encoded protein: CASSPGLQGVNTEAFF.

Many counts were recorded for this clonotype. V and J are TRBV2 and TRBJ2-1; 9 bases match TRBD1. The CDR3 length is 14 residues. Trimming removed 7 bases from V and 9 bases from J; junction bases left unmatched: 10. Germline V gene lookup returns CDR1 SNHLY and CDR2 FYNNEI. The CDR3 is CASKARDRAGEQFF. CDR3 DNA: TGTGCCAGCAAGGCCCGGGACAGGGCGGGTGAGCAGTTCTTC.

This clonotype was found a few times. CDR3 protein: CASSLGDGYEQYF. The CDR3 DNA follows: TGCGCCAGCAGCTTGGGGGACGGCTACGAGCAGTACTTC. This chain links TRBV5-1 with TRBJ2-7; D may be TRBD1 or TRBD2 (5 bases each). Trimming pared 0 bases from V and 3 bases from J, leaving 7 bases between. The length of the CDR3 is 13 residues. Germline assignment: CDR1 SGHRS and CDR2 YFSETQ.

CDR3 protein: CASSAGRGTDTQYF. CDR3 bases: TGTGCCAGCAGTGCCGGCAGGGGAACAGATACGCAGTATTTT. This chain uses TRBV6-1 with TRBJ2-3, with D possibly being TRBD1 (6 bases). This CDR3 has 14 residues. The V and J ends lost 4 bases and 3 bases respectively, with 11 bases between them. CDR1 is MNHNS and CDR2 is SASEGT in the germline V gene.

This clonotype was counted only a few times. The rearrangement uses TRBV9 and TRBJ2-3; TRBD1 aligns across 11 bases. The CDR3 is 15 amino acids. Germline V gives CDR1 SGDLS, CDR2 YYNGEE. V lost 6 bases, J lost 3 bases, and 6 bases stayed unmatched. CDR3 DNA sequence: TGTGCCAGCAACCAGGACAGGGGGCGGACAGATACGCAGTATTTT. Residues: CASNQDRGRTDTQYF.

J is TRBJ1-1 and V is TRBV6-1; D ambiguous. Germline V gene lookup returns CDR1 MNHNS and CDR2 SASEGT. CDR3 size: 15 residues. V gave up 0 bases and J gave up 10 bases, with 18 bases separating them. As DNA, the CDR3 is TGTGCCAGCAGTGAAGCTATTCCGCCTTTACGGCCAGCTTTCTTT. Protein product: CASSEAIPPLRPAFF.

The chain combines TRBV20-1 with TRBJ2-1; 7 positions agree with TRBD2. The CDR3 totals 17 residues. With V trimmed by 0 bases and J by 2 bases, 10 bases remained unmatched. CDR1 and CDR2 (germline): DFQATT, SNEGSKA (reference sequence). In nucleotides, the CDR3 is TGCAGTGCTAGAGATCTTTCCGGGACTACGACCTACAATGAGCAGTTCTTC. The encoded protein is CSARDLSGTTTYNEQFF.

This clonotype has a handful of counts. The V and J genes are TRBV29-1 and TRBJ2-7; 9 bases are shared with TRBD1. Trimming at V came to 4 bases and at J to 3 bases, leaving 10 bases not matched to a gene. Germline V gene data show CDR1 as SQVTM and CDR2 as ANQGSEA. The CDR3 covers 15 residues. The CDR3, as DNA: TGCAGCGTTGTCCTACAGGGGGCGCGCCACTACGAGCAGTACTTC. Its protein product is CSVVLQGARHYEQYF.

This clonotype was observed a handful of times. The J gene is TRBJ1-1, the V gene TRBV20-1, with D tentatively TRBD1 (5 bases). There are 15 residues in the CDR3. Deletions cut 4 bases from V and 4 bases from J, with 19 bases between. The germline V gene has CDR1 DFQATT and CDR2 SNEGSKA (reference sequence). DNA of the CDR3: TGCAGTGCTAACCGGGACCCCAGGGTTATCACTGAAGCTTTCTTT. As protein: CSANRDPRVITEAFF.

This chain uses TRBV23-1 with TRBJ2-4; perhaps TRBD2 as D (7 bases). TRBV23-1 is an ORF for which the function is uncertain. The V gene lost 5 bases and the J gene lost 8 bases, with 16 bases spanning the gap. This CDR3 has 14 amino acids. CDR3 sequence: CASSKPGGYDIQYF. CDR3 sequence (DNA): TGCGCCAGCAGTAAACCGGGGGGCTATGACATTCAGTACTTC.

CDR3 region: CASSPDPLNYNEQFF. Here the CDR3 DNA reads TGTGCCAGCAGCCCCGATCCACTAAATTACAATGAGCAGTTCTTC. This chain links TRBV5-4 with TRBJ2-1; D unclear. Trimming cost V 4 bases and J 4 bases, with 15 bases left between them. Germline-derived CDR1 and CDR2 are SGHNT and YYREEE (reference sequence). CDR3 length: 15 residues.

The chain combines TRBV7-2 with TRBJ2-3; a possible D gene is TRBD1 (6 bases). The CDR3 loop spans 14 amino acids. Germline V CDR1 and CDR2: SGHTA, FQGNSA. Trimming removed 4 bases at V and 5 bases at J, with 13 bases between. The CDR3 here is CASSSDRQGDTQYF. The CDR3 DNA reads as TGTGCCAGCAGCTCCGACAGGCAGGGAGATACGCAGTATTTT.

CDR3: CASSAQGATDTQYF. The CDR3 nucleotides are TGTGCCAGCAGTGCACAGGGGGCAACAGATACGCAGTATTTT. The chain couples TRBV2 to TRBJ2-3, with 9 bases that match TRBD1. The CDR3 covers 14 residues. After removal of 4 bases from V and 3 bases from J, the junction contained 2 bases not matched to a gene. CDR1 and CDR2 (germline): SNHLY, FYNNEI.

This rearrangement joins TRBV20-1 to TRBJ2-5; 9 bases match TRBD1. Germline CDR1 reads DFQATT; CDR2 reads SNEGSKA (reference sequence). The V segment lost 5 bases and the J segment 1 base; nucleotides outside the gene matches: 5. This CDR3 has 14 residues. The CDR3 region is CSAAGTGIQETQYF. CDR3 sequence (DNA): TGCAGTGCTGCCGGGACAGGGATCCAAGAGACCCAGTACTTC.

The chain carries TRBV12-3 or TRBV12-4 and TRBJ2-7, with D perhaps TRBD2 (5 bases). V lost 3 bases and J 4 bases, leaving 13 bases between the germline ends. CDR3 length equals 14 residues. The CDR3 reads CASSFMDSWYEQYF. CDR3 in DNA: TGTGCCAGCAGTTTTATGGACTCATGGTACGAGCAGTACTTC.

This clonotype was counted a few times. This chain uses TRBV28 with TRBJ2-7; 10 bases match TRBD1. The CDR3 runs to 15 residues. V dropped 4 bases and J dropped 2; count of bases not matched to a gene: 5. In germline, CDR1 is MDHEN, CDR2 SYDVKM. The CDR3 region has the DNA TGTGCCAGCAGTTCACCGGGACAGGGGACCTACGAGCAGTACTTC. This codes for CASSSPGQGTYEQYF.

There are a few counts of this clonotype. J is TRBJ2-2 and V is TRBV29-1; 11 nucleotides line up with TRBD2. This CDR3 has 16 amino acids. V shed 6 bases and J 0 bases; nucleotides not matched to a gene: 6. The germline V gene has CDR1 SQVTM and CDR2 ANQGSEA. The CDR3 coding sequence is TGCAGCGTGCTAATAGCGGGAGGGCCGAACACCGGGGAGCTGTTTTTT. It yields the protein CSVLIAGGPNTGELFF.

Ten or more counts support this clonotype. This sequence joins TRBV2 and TRBJ2-7; D is ambiguous. Trimming shortened V by 2 bases and J by 3 bases, and 8 bases separated the two germline ends. Per the germline V gene, CDR1 is SNHLY and CDR2 is FYNNEI. The CDR3 runs to 13 residues. Here the CDR3 reads CASSESSFYEQYF. In DNA, the CDR3 is TGTGCCAGCAGTGAATCCAGTTTCTACGAGCAGTACTTC.

This clonotype has a handful of counts. V is TRBV6-6 and J is TRBJ2-2; D is ambiguous. The CDR3 length is 14 residues. The V gene lost 2 bases and the J gene lost 7 bases, with 11 bases spanning the gap. Germline V lookup: CDR1 MNHNY, CDR2 SVGAGI (reference sequence). This CDR3 is CASSYRFDGGELFF. The CDR3 DNA reads TGTGCCAGCAGTTACCGGTTTGATGGCGGGGAGCTGTTTTTT.

To note about this clonotype: This may arise from a read error, as a much more abundant clone is one base away. This chain connects TRBV20-1 to TRBJ1-2; 8 nucleotides line up with TRBD1. The CDR3 is made up of 13 amino acids. J was trimmed by 7 bases and V by 1 base; bases with no gene match: 5. Germline loops: CDR1 DFQATT, CDR2 SNEGSKA (reference sequence). CDR3 DNA: TGCAGTGCTAGAGGGACAGGGAGCTCTGGCTACACCTTC. Encoded protein: CSARGTGSSGYTF.

The sample holds many counts of this clonotype. The chain links TRBV28 to TRBJ1-2, with TRBD1 matching 7 bases. This CDR3 region has 13 residues. Trimming cost V 3 bases and J 6 bases; bases outside gene matches: 4. Looked up from germline, CDR1 is MDHEN and CDR2 is SYDVKM. CDR3 bases: TGTGCCAGCAGTTTGTCAAGGGGGCATGGCTACACCTTC. Translating gives CASSLSRGHGYTF.

There are a few counts of this clonotype. This sequence joins TRBV10-2 and TRBJ1-6; D is ambiguous. V lost 2 bases, J lost 4 bases, and 9 bases lay in between. This CDR3 is built from 15 residues. Germline CDR1 is WSHSY and CDR2 is SAAADI. The CDR3 loop reads CASSEAGQYNSPLHF. Here the CDR3 DNA reads TGCGCCAGCAGTGAGGCAGGCCAATATAATTCACCCCTCCACTTT.

The rearrangement joins TRBV7-2 to TRBJ2-7; the match to TRBD2 covers 12 bases. V was clipped by 4 bases and J by 9 bases; unmatched bases: 10. The CDR3 contains 15 residues. Looked up from germline, CDR1 is SGHTA and CDR2 is FQGNSA. The CDR3, as DNA: TGTGCCAGCAGCTCGGGGACTAGCGGGCTCCGAGGGCAGTACTTC. As protein: CASSSGTSGLRGQYF. Looking up the rest from reference TRBV7-2 and TRBJ2-7 gives the full variable domain: GAGVSQSPSNKVTEKGKDVELRCDPISGHTALYWYRQSLGQGLEFLIYFQGNSAPDKSGLPSDRFSAERTGGSVSTLTIQRTQQEDSAVYLCASSSGTSGLRGQYFGPGTRLTVT.

The chain employs TRBV29-1 and TRBJ1-6; D not resolved. Between the trimmed V and J ends, which lost 4 bases and 7 bases, there was a span of 11 bases. CDR3 length: 13 amino acids. Germline loops: CDR1 SQVTM, CDR2 ANQGSEA. The CDR3 bases are TGCAGCGTTGGCGAAACCAGGAATTCACCCCTCCACTTT. It yields the protein CSVGETRNSPLHF.

The sample holds a few counts of this clonotype. The gene calls are TRBV12-3 or TRBV12-4 and TRBJ1-5; D might be TRBD1 (5 bases). V lost 4 bases to trimming and J lost 5 bases, with 9 bases between them. The CDR3 spans 13 residues. The CDR3 loop is CASSWGDHQPQHF. CDR3 nucleotide sequence: TGTGCCAGCAGTTGGGGGGATCATCAGCCCCAGCATTTT.